Listed below are T cell receptor beta chains from one sample, sequenced in a study of blood T cell repertoires in COVID-19. Method: immunoSEQ multiplex PCR; TCRdb's copy keeps in-frame clones and lacks some. The sample lists under 100,000 clones, around 87% occurring once. Sequenced: peripheral blood. These receptors came from a human donor in a cohort sampled during active COVID-19. The CDR3 runs from the conserved cysteine through the conserved F or W. Fields, in order: V gene, D gene, clone size, J gene, CDR3 protein, CDR3 DNA. D genes are given only for firm matches. Expanded clones are given a class, and other clones once, few, many or no size at all.

TRBV2,TRBD1,-,TRBJ1-6,CASSDGRQGGVSPLHF,TGTGCCAGCAGTGATGGGAGACAGGGGGGGGTTTCACCCCTCCACTTT
TRBV3-1/TRBV3-2,-,-,TRBJ2-5,CASSGDFTETQYF,TGTGCCAGCAGCGGGGACTTTACGGAGACCCAGTACTTC
TRBV11-2,-,-,TRBJ2-7,CASSHNRAEQYF,TGTGCCAGCAGCCATAACAGGGCCGAGCAGTACTTC
TRBV11-2,-,-,TRBJ1-6,CASNPSGESSYNSPLHF,TGTGCCAGCAACCCCTCAGGGGAGAGCTCCTATAATTCACCCCTCCACTTT
TRBV12-3/TRBV12-4,-,once,TRBJ1-1,CASSLSSQVEAFF,TGTGCCAGCAGCTTGTCGAGCCAGGTTGAAGCTTTCTTT
TRBV7-6,-,-,TRBJ1-1,CASSSQGIGTEAFF,TGTGCCAGCAGTTCCCAGGGAATCGGGACTGAAGCTTTCTTT
TRBV7-3,TRBD2,-,TRBJ2-1,CASSSHHLAGGPNEQFF,TGTGCCAGCAGCTCCCATCATCTAGCGGGGGGACCCAATGAGCAGTTCTTC
TRBV19,TRBD2,-,TRBJ2-1,CASSSWGLAQQWEQFF,TGTGCCAGTAGTAGTTGGGGACTAGCGCAACAATGGGAGCAGTTCTTC
TRBV7-3,-,-,TRBJ2-7,CASSLIRAGEQYF,TGTGCCAGCAGCCTTATTAGGGCGGGGGAGCAGTACTTC
TRBV6-2/TRBV6-3,TRBD2,-,TRBJ2-1,CASSYGWVAGGFPYNEQFF,TGTGCCAGCAGTTACGGATGGGTAGCGGGGGGATTTCCCTACAATGAGCAGTTCTTC
TRBV28,-,once,TRBJ1-5,CASTRAGDQPQHF,TGTGCCAGCACGCGGGCAGGGGATCAGCCCCAGCATTTT
TRBV5-1,TRBD1,-,TRBJ1-6,CASSTQGQNNSPLHF,TGCGCCAGCAGCACCCAGGGACAGAACAATTCACCCCTCCACTTT
TRBV7-8,TRBD1,-,TRBJ2-7,CASSFGTGRYEQYF,TGTGCCAGCAGCTTCGGGACAGGGCGCTACGAGCAGTACTTC
TRBV15,-,-,TRBJ1-3,CATSRDRPRSSGNTIYF,TGTGCCACCAGCAGAGATCGCCCCAGATCCTCTGGAAACACCATATATTTT
TRBV19,-,few,TRBJ1-1,CASSMRGMGAFF,TGTGCCAGTAGTATGAGGGGGATGGGAGCTTTCTTT
TRBV27,-,-,TRBJ1-4,CASKGQPNEKLFF,TGTGCCAGCAAGGGGCAGCCTAATGAAAAACTGTTTTTT
TRBV6-5,TRBD1,-,TRBJ2-1,CASALDRGRTDEQFF,TGTGCCAGCGCCTTGGACAGGGGACGTACGGATGAGCAGTTCTTC
TRBV30,-,-,TRBJ2-7,CAWSVPYGGYEQYF,TGTGCCTGGAGTGTCCCCTACGGAGGTTACGAGCAGTACTTC
TRBV7-9,-,-,TRBJ1-1,CASSLFAVNTEAFF,TGTGCCAGCAGCTTATTCGCGGTGAACACTGAAGCTTTCTTT
TRBV18,-,few,TRBJ1-4,CASSPLAGSREKLFF,TGTGCCAGCTCACCCCTGGCAGGGTCTCGGGAAAAACTGTTTTTT
TRBV18,TRBD1,-,TRBJ2-7,CASSQGASSYEQYF,TGTGCCAGCTCCCAGGGGGCTTCCTCCTACGAGCAGTACTTC
TRBV29-1,-,-,TRBJ1-1,CSVQTGMNTEAFF,TGCAGCGTACAGACAGGCATGAACACTGAAGCTTTCTTT
TRBV6-1,-,-,TRBJ2-1,CASSEAPGTYNEQFF,TGTGCCAGCAGTGAAGCCCCCGGGACCTACAATGAGCAGTTCTTC
TRBV27,-,-,TRBJ1-1,CASSSHRKGEAFF,TGTGCCAGCAGTTCGCACAGAAAAGGAGAAGCTTTCTTT
TRBV27,-,-,TRBJ1-3,CASSPRAGNTIYF,TGTGCCAGCAGTCCACGGGCTGGAAACACCATATATTTT
TRBV13,TRBD1,once,TRBJ1-2,CASSAGQRNYGYTF,TGTGCCAGCAGCGCGGGACAGAGAAACTATGGCTACACCTTC
TRBV2,-,-,TRBJ2-2,CASSPRSWSGELFF,TGTGCCAGCAGTCCGCGTAGCTGGTCCGGGGAGCTGTTTTTT
TRBV7-9,-,-,TRBJ1-5,CASSLEGYNQPQHF,TGTGCCAGCAGCTTAGAGGGGTACAATCAGCCCCAGCATTTT
TRBV5-1,TRBD2,-,TRBJ2-5,CASRRRSGRYQETQYF,TGCGCCAGCAGAAGACGAAGCGGGAGATACCAAGAGACCCAGTACTTC
TRBV5-1,-,-,TRBJ1-2,CASSSTGIYGYTF,TGCGCCAGCAGCTCCACAGGGATCTATGGCTACACCTTC
TRBV3-1/TRBV3-2,-,-,TRBJ1-1,CASSPNPYSAHTEAFF,TGTGCCAGCAGTCCCAACCCCTACAGTGCCCACACTGAAGCTTTCTTT
TRBV28,TRBD1,-,TRBJ2-1,CASRRTGSNEQFF,TGTGCCAGCCGCAGGACAGGGAGCAATGAGCAGTTCTTC
TRBV6-5,TRBD1,-,TRBJ1-3,CASRRQGSGNTIYF,TGTGCCAGCAGGAGACAGGGATCTGGAAACACCATATATTTT
TRBV6-5,-,-,TRBJ2-1,CASSMRGGSYNEQFF,TGTGCCAGCAGTATGAGGGGGGGGAGCTACAATGAGCAGTTCTTC
TRBV9,TRBD1,-,TRBJ2-1,CASSLRQGLGNEQFF,TGTGCCAGCAGTCTCCGACAGGGCCTTGGCAATGAGCAGTTCTTC
TRBV30,TRBD2,once,TRBJ2-2,CAWSVLAGGNTGELFF,TGTGCCTGGAGTGTATTAGCGGGGGGGAACACCGGGGAGCTGTTTTTT
TRBV4-3,TRBD1,-,TRBJ2-7,CASSQEGTGAPYEQYF,TGCGCCAGCAGCCAAGAGGGGACAGGGGCACCCTACGAGCAGTACTTC
TRBV6-4,-,-,TRBJ2-4,CASSDSEMDIQYF,TGTGCCAGCAGTGACTCTGAGATGGACATTCAGTACTTC
TRBV20-1,-,-,TRBJ1-2,CSARGGGYTF,TGCAGTGCTAGAGGAGGAGGCTACACCTTC
TRBV27,TRBD1,-,TRBJ1-6,CASSLSFWDRANSPLHF,TGTGCCAGCAGTTTATCGTTTTGGGACAGGGCTAATTCACCCCTCCACTTT
TRBV28,TRBD1,-,TRBJ1-1,CASSLADRFTEAFF,TGTGCCAGCAGTTTAGCGGACAGGTTCACTGAAGCTTTCTTT
TRBV7-3,TRBD2,-,TRBJ2-3,CASSGGLAGVTDTQYF,TGTGCCAGCAGCGGGGGACTAGCGGGGGTCACAGATACGCAGTATTTT
TRBV5-1,-,-,TRBJ2-2,CASSLVRQNTGELFF,TGCGCCAGCAGCTTGGTCCGACAGAACACCGGGGAGCTGTTTTTT
TRBV10-3,-,-,TRBJ1-2,CAIGATGNYGYTF,TGTGCCATCGGTGCGACAGGCAACTATGGCTACACCTTC
TRBV5-1,-,-,TRBJ2-1,CASSLGGSYNEQFF,TGCGCCAGCAGCTTGGGAGGTTCCTACAATGAGCAGTTCTTC
TRBV12-3/TRBV12-4,TRBD1,-,TRBJ1-2,CATTDRGGGYTF,TGTGCCACCACAGACAGGGGTGGTGGCTACACCTTC
TRBV7-3,TRBD1,-,TRBJ1-4,CASSQIPGDRCNEKLFF,TGTGCCAGCAGCCAGATCCCTGGGGACAGATGTAATGAAAAACTGTTTTTT